The rows below give T cell receptor beta chains drawn from one sample of a study of cytomegalovirus exposure and HLA in healthy donors. Measured with immunoSEQ multiplex PCR; TCRdb has only the in-frame clones, and not every one. The profile covers approximately 140,000 clones, with approximately 78% appearing a single time and roughly 3% taken by the ten largest. Sequenced input: PBMCs. Source of these receptors: a human donor in good health. CDR3s include the opening cysteine and the closing phenylalanine or tryptophan. The D gene is left open where the match is weak. Clone size, where shown, is once, few, many, or a class for clones that have expanded.

TRBD1	-	TRBV4-3	TRBJ2-1	TGCGCCAGCAGCCAAGATTACCCCGGACAGGGCTCGGGGTTGCAGTTCTTC	CASSQDYPGQGSGLQFF
-	-	TRBV28	TRBJ1-2	TGTGCCAGCAGTTCAAGACAGGCGTACTATGGCTACACCTTC	CASSSRQAYYGYTF
-	-	TRBV28	TRBJ2-3	TGTGCCAGCAGTATGACTGGGAGCACAGATACGCAGTATTTT	CASSMTGSTDTQYF
-	-	TRBV9	TRBJ1-1	TGTGCCAGCAGCCCCATAGGGGCGAACACTGAAGCTTTCTTT	CASSPIGANTEAFF
TRBD1	-	TRBV4-2	TRBJ1-5	TGTGCCAGCAGCCAGACAGGGGGCGCGGGTCAGCCCCAGCATTTT	CASSQTGGAGQPQHF
-	-	TRBV7-9	TRBJ1-5	TGTTCCAGCAGCGAGGGGGATCAGCCCCAGCATTTT	CSSSEGDQPQHF
-	-	TRBV7-3	TRBJ2-3	TGTGCCAGCAGCTTAGTCGGGGGAAACACAGATACGCAGTATTTT	CASSLVGGNTDTQYF
-	-	TRBV19	TRBJ1-2	TGTGCCAGCCTGGGGGGATTACGTGGCTACACCTTC	CASLGGLRGYTF
-	-	TRBV6-1	TRBJ1-5	TGTGCCAGCAGTGCCAGAGGGGGGGCACTTAATCAGCCCCAGCATTTT	CASSARGGALNQPQHF
TRBD1	-	TRBV6-5	TRBJ1-2	TGTGCCAGCAGTACCGACAGGGACTATGGCTACACCTTC	CASSTDRDYGYTF
-	once	TRBV28	TRBJ1-2	TGTGCCAGCAGTTTCTCTGACAGATTCTATGGCTACACCTTC	CASSFSDRFYGYTF
-	once	TRBV19	TRBJ2-3	TGTGCCAGTAGTATATCAACTAGCACAGATACGCAGTATTTT	CASSISTSTDTQYF
TRBD1	-	TRBV27	TRBJ2-3	TGTGCCAGCAGTGCCAGGGACAGAAGCACAGATACGCAGTATTTT	CASSARDRSTDTQYF
-	-	TRBV6-1	TRBJ1-2	TGTGCCAGCAGCCCGACAGGTTCGGGCGGCTACACCTTC	CASSPTGSGGYTF
-	-	TRBV11-2	TRBJ1-1	TGTGCCAGCAGCTTCCAGGTTCTCACTGAAGCTTTCTTT	CASSFQVLTEAFF
TRBD2	-	TRBV6-5	TRBJ2-2	TGTGCCGGCAGTTCGAGTAGCGGGAAGCCCGGGGAGCTGTTTTTT	CAGSSSSGKPGELFF
-	-	TRBV9	TRBJ2-3	TGTGCCAGCAGCCGACTCCTAGGGGGATCAGATACGCAGTATTTT	CASSRLLGGSDTQYF
TRBD2	-	TRBV2	TRBJ2-3	TGTGCCAGCAGCGCCCACAAACTAGCGGGAGGGCCTAAAGATACGCAGTATTTT	CASSAHKLAGGPKDTQYF
-	-	TRBV15	TRBJ1-5	TGTGCCACCAGCATTGGGGCGGCCCGCCAGCCCCAGCATTTT	CATSIGAARQPQHF
TRBD2	once	TRBV29-1	TRBJ2-7	TGCAGCGTTGAAGAGTCGGGAGCGGGAGCCGGTCACGAGCAGTACTTC	CSVEESGAGAGHEQYF
TRBD1	once	TRBV6-6	TRBJ1-1	TGTGCCAGCAGGGACGGGACAGCGATACCTGAAGCTTTCTTT	CASRDGTAIPEAFF
-	-	TRBV9	TRBJ1-1	TGTGCCAGCAGCGTAGTACTAAACACTGAAGCTTTCTTT	CASSVVLNTEAFF
-	-	TRBV7-9	TRBJ2-1	TGTGCCAGCAGCCCTTTATCCCCTCGGGCTAGGGGGGGGAATGAGCAGTTCTTC	CASSPLSPRARGGNEQFF
-	few	TRBV18	TRBJ1-2	TGTGCCAGCTCACCACAGGAGGGGGGCTACACCTTC	CASSPQEGGYTF
-	-	TRBV27	TRBJ1-5	TGTGCCAGCAGTTTAGAAGCCCCAGGGAATAGCAATCAGCCCCAGCATTTT	CASSLEAPGNSNQPQHF
-	-	TRBV30	TRBJ2-3	TGTGCCTGGAGTCCCTCCTCTGGCGATACGCAGTATTTT	CAWSPSSGDTQYF
TRBD1	few	TRBV27	TRBJ2-7	TGTGCCAGCAGACGACAGGGCTCCTACGAGCAGTACTTC	CASRRQGSYEQYF
TRBD1	-	TRBV2	TRBJ2-7	TGTGCCAGCAGGGGGACAGGGGCCTACGAGCAGTACTTC	CASRGTGAYEQYF
TRBD1	few	TRBV2	TRBJ2-1	TGTGCCAGCAGCGAAACTTCCCGGGACAGGGGAAACAATGAGCAGTTCTTC	CASSETSRDRGNNEQFF
TRBD1	-	TRBV30	TRBJ1-1	TGTGCCTGCCGGGACAGGACGAACACTGAAGCTTTCTTT	CACRDRTNTEAFF
-	few	TRBV9	TRBJ1-2	TGTGCCAGCAGCGTAGACGGAGGGTCTAACTATGGCTACACCTTC	CASSVDGGSNYGYTF
-	-	TRBV15	TRBJ1-4	TGTGCCACCAGCAGAAGACAGGAATTTGAAAAACTGTTTTTT	CATSRRQEFEKLFF
-	-	TRBV27	TRBJ2-7	TGTGCCAGCACTCCGAGTTGGGCAGCCGTCTACGAGCAGTACTTC	CASTPSWAAVYEQYF
TRBD1	-	TRBV11-2	TRBJ1-6	TGTGCCAGCAGGGGACAGGCGGTCTATAATTCACCCCTCCACTTT	CASRGQAVYNSPLHF
-	-	TRBV7-2	TRBJ2-6	TGTGCCAGTAGCCACCTAGGGGTGTCTGGGGCCAACGTCCTGACTTTC	CASSHLGVSGANVLTF
-	once	TRBV5-5	TRBJ1-2	TGTGCCAGCAGCTTGGCCGGGAACTATGGCTACACCTTC	CASSLAGNYGYTF
-	-	TRBV18	TRBJ2-1	TGTGCCAGCTCACCTACGGTGGGACTTACGCAATCTGAGCAGTTCTTC	CASSPTVGLTQSEQFF
TRBD1	-	TRBV7-6	TRBJ2-3	TGTGCCAGCAGCTTAAGTCTTGGACAGGGGACAGATACGCAGTATTTT	CASSLSLGQGTDTQYF
TRBD2	-	TRBV25-1	TRBJ2-1	TGTGCCAGCAGTGTACTAGCGGGGGAAGGGAATGAGCAGTTCTTC	CASSVLAGEGNEQFF
-	once	TRBV30	TRBJ1-1	TGTGCCTGGAAGGGGGGGCACACTGAAGCTTTCTTT	CAWKGGHTEAFF
-	-	TRBV5-1	TRBJ1-5	TGCGCCAGCAGCTTGGAGGGGACTCCAGGGAATCAGCCCCAGCATTTT	CASSLEGTPGNQPQHF
-	-	TRBV27	TRBJ1-5	TGTGCCAGCAGTCCCGGGGGGAAGCGCAATCAGCCCCAGCATTTT	CASSPGGKRNQPQHF
TRBD2	-	TRBV4-2	TRBJ2-5	TGTGCCAGCAGCCAAGTTCGGTTAGCGGGAGTTACGGAGGAGACCCAGTACTTC	CASSQVRLAGVTEETQYF
TRBD2	-	TRBV7-2	TRBJ2-4	TGTGCCAGCAGTAGGACTAGCGGGATCGGGACCAAAAACATTCAGTACTTC	CASSRTSGIGTKNIQYF
TRBD1	-	TRBV6-1	TRBJ1-2	TGTGCCAGCAATCCCACAGGGGTTGGTGGCTACACCTTC	CASNPTGVGGYTF
-	-	TRBV19	TRBJ2-1	TGTGCCAGTAGTATTAACTACAATGAGCAGTTCTTC	CASSINYNEQFF
-	-	TRBV29-1	TRBJ2-7	TGCAGCGCCATAGGGGGTAGCGTCCCCCCCTACGAGCAGTACTTC	CSAIGGSVPPYEQYF
TRBD2	-	TRBV4-1	TRBJ2-5	TGCGCCAGCAGCGTTAGCGGGGGGCAAGAGACCCAGTACTTC	CASSVSGGQETQYF
-	-	TRBV28	TRBJ1-2	TGTGCCAGCAGTTTACCCCCAGGGGCCTATGGCTACACCTTC	CASSLPPGAYGYTF
-	-	TRBV14	TRBJ2-5	TGTGCCAGCAGCCAAGATGCCCTTGGAGGGCAGTACTTC	CASSQDALGGQYF
TRBD2	-	TRBV7-9	TRBJ2-5	TGTGCCAGCAGCCTCGGACTAGCGGGGGGGGAAGAGACCCAGTACTTC	CASSLGLAGGEETQYF
-	-	TRBV27	TRBJ1-5	TGTGCCAGCAGTTTATCCGGTAGCAATCAGCCCCAGCATTTT	CASSLSGSNQPQHF
TRBD2	-	TRBV5-4	TRBJ2-7	TGTGCCAGCGGCCCCAACCCCGGGACTAGCGAGCAGTACTTC	CASGPNPGTSEQYF
TRBD1	-	TRBV19	TRBJ1-4	TGTGCCAGTAGCACCGATACCGGGACAGGGTATGCAACTAATGAAAAACTGTTTTTT	CASSTDTGTGYATNEKLFF